Below are 11 T cell receptor beta chains sequenced from a single sample in a study of T cells in Graves' hyperthyroidism and ophthalmopathy. There were TCR beta CDR3 regions amplified from RNA transcripts. The HTBI primer set drove a first-round RT-PCR of the TCR CDR3. One entry per CDR3 protein results from TCRdb running MiXCR on the multiplex PCR reads. The sample records 350,000 to 450,000 distinct CDR3 sequences, roughly 17% being singletons. Material: blood. These receptor sequences come from a young woman with Graves' hyperthyroidism that later progressed to Graves' ophthalmopathy.

About this clonotype itself: A much bigger clone sits one base away, suggesting this may be a read error. The V gene is TRBV7-8, the J gene TRBJ2-1; D unresolved. CDR3 length: 13 residues. The V gene lost 4 bases and the J gene lost 8 bases, with 12 bases spanning the gap. Germline CDR1 and CDR2: SGHVS and FQNEAQ. DNA of the CDR3: TGTGCCAGCAGCTACCCGAAATACGATGAGCAGTTCTTC. It specifies CASSYPKYDEQFF. Full variable domain (missing parts from reference TRBV7-8 and TRBJ2-1): GAGVSQSPRYKVAKRGQDVALRCDPISGHVSLFWYQQALGQGPEFLTYFQNEAQLDKSGLPSDRFFAERPEGSVSTLKIQRTQQEDSAVYLCASSYPKYDEQFFGPGTRLTVL.

This clonotype was recorded at least ten times. This rearrangement joins TRBV5-1 to TRBJ1-1; maybe TRBD1 (5 bases). The V and J ends lost 4 bases and 6 bases respectively, with 16 bases between them. Per germline, CDR1 SGHRS and CDR2 YFSETQ. The CDR3 spans 14 residues. DNA for the CDR3: TGCGCCAGCAGCGGGATGACAGAAAAAGCTGAAGCTTTCTTT. Its protein product is CASSGMTEKAEAFF.

This rearrangement joins TRBV12-5 to TRBJ2-7; 13 bases are a match to TRBD2. The CDR3 runs 21 residues. Germline V CDR1 and CDR2: LGHNT, FRNRAP. The CDR3 DNA reads as TGTGCAATCTCCTCCCCTTTCCGCGGGACTAGCGGGGAACCCGATGTCTACGAGCAGTACGTC. Residues: CAISSPFRGTSGEPDVYEQYV.

There are many counts of this clonotype. The chain combines TRBV12-3 or TRBV12-4 with TRBJ2-5; 10 bases fit TRBD2. The CDR3 has 15 amino acids. The trim removed 6 bases at V and 3 bases at J, leaving 7 bases unmatched. The CDR3 DNA reads TGTGCCAGCAGCTCGATTCTAGCGGGAGAAGAGACCCAGTACTTC. This sequence encodes CASSSILAGEETQYF.

The sample holds many counts of this clonotype. The V and J genes are TRBV2 and TRBJ1-2; 8 bases align to TRBD1. Trimming removed 7 bases from V and 8 bases from J; junction bases left unmatched: 15. The length of the CDR3 is 15 residues. Germline V gives CDR1 SNHLY, CDR2 FYNNEI. The CDR3 spells CASTRDSGGERGYTF. For the CDR3, the DNA is TGTGCCAGCACCAGGGACTCAGGGGGCGAACGAGGCTACACCTTC.

The rearrangement uses TRBV7-9 and TRBJ2-3; no clear D gene. Germline CDR1 is SEHNR and CDR2 is FQNEAQ (reference sequence). The CDR3 is 16 amino acids. Trimming removed 11 bases from V and 5 bases from J, with 26 bases in between. DNA for the CDR3: TGTGCCTTAGAGCCAGAGACCATCCCCACAAGAGATACGCAGTATTTT. This sequence encodes CALEPETIPTRDTQYF.

The gene calls are TRBV6-1 and TRBJ1-1; unclear D gene. Trimming left V 6 bases short and J 1 base short, with 12 bases between. CDR3 length: 14 residues. Germline lookup yields CDR1 MNHNS and CDR2 SASEGT. CDR3 DNA: TGTGCCAGCAGACCATATGAGGGGAACACTGAAGCTTTCTTT. Encoded protein: CASRPYEGNTEAFF.

The chain joins TRBV7-8 to TRBJ2-1; 7 nucleotides match TRBD2. The CDR3 is 16 amino acids. J lost 1 base, V lost 7 bases, and 10 bases had no gene match. The germline gives CDR1 SGHVS, CDR2 FQNEAQ. The CDR3 sequence is CASTNFSGISYNEQFF. CDR3 bases: TGTGCCAGCACCAACTTCAGCGGGATATCCTACAATGAGCAGTTCTTC.

At least ten counts were recorded for this clonotype. The chain has TRBV6-2 or TRBV6-3 and TRBJ1-2, with D perhaps matching TRBD1 (5 bases). V lost 6 bases to trimming and J lost 4 bases, with 15 bases between them. The CDR3 has 14 residues. Looked up from germline, CDR1 is MNHEY and CDR2 is SVGEGT. The CDR3 DNA follows: TGTGCCAGCAGCTCCCTCCCTCAGGGCTATGGCTACACCTTC. It specifies CASSSLPQGYGYTF.

This chain connects TRBV20-1 to TRBJ1-5; tentatively, D is TRBD1 (6 bases). Trimming pared 6 bases from V and 6 bases from J, leaving 12 bases between. Germline loops: CDR1 DFQATT, CDR2 SNEGSKA (reference sequence). The CDR3 runs 12 residues. The CDR3 region is CSAGRGGQPQHF. In DNA form, the CDR3 reads TGCAGTGCGGGGAGGGGGGGTCAGCCCCAGCATTTT.

Many counts were recorded for this clonotype. The chain links TRBV7-9 to TRBJ2-7; 8 bases match TRBD2. Germline-derived CDR1 and CDR2 are SEHNR and FQNEAQ (reference sequence). Trimming removed 2 bases from V and 5 bases from J; junction bases left unmatched: 8. The CDR3 length is 15 residues. CDR3 coding DNA: TGTGCCAGCAGCTTATTAGGGCGGGGGGTTAACGAGCAGTACTTC. Its translation: CASSLLGRGVNEQYF.